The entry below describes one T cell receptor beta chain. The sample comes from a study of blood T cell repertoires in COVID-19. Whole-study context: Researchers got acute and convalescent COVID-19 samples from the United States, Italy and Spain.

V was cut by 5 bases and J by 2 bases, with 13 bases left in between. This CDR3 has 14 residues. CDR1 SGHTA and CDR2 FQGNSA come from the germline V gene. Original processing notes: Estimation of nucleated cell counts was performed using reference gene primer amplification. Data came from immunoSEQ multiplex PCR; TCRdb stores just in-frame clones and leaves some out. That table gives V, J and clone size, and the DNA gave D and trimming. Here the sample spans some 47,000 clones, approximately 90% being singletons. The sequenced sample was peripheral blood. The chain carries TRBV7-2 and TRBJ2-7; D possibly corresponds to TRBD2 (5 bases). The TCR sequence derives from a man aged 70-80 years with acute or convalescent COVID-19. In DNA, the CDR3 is TGTGCCAGCAGCCGTTTACTAGGTCCCTACGAGCAGTACTTC. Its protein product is CASSRLLGPYEQYF.